This passage covers 14 T cell receptor beta chains from one sample sequenced in a study of spatial heterogeneity in lung cancer. TCRdb reprocessed the 5' RACE reads via MiXCR and lists one record per CDR3 protein. The table lists about 42,000 distinct CDR3 sequences, 6.8% of them singletons. The time point denotes: sample taken at primary tumor resection. The sequences come from PBMCs, collected at surgery. These receptors originate from a female donor with early-stage non-small cell lung cancer.

This clonotype was detected a few times. The chain recombines TRBV29-1 with TRBJ2-3; D call uncertain. The CDR3 extends over 13 amino acids. The ends were cut back, 0 bases at V and 3 bases at J, with 7 bases in the middle. Germline CDR1 is SQVTM and CDR2 is ANQGSEA. The CDR3 DNA reads TGCAGCGTTGAAGAGGGTGGGACAGATACGCAGTATTTT. Its translation: CSVEEGGTDTQYF.

In regard to this clonotype: A much larger clone lies one base from this, so it may be a read error. The conserved closing phenylalanine or tryptophan is absent in this CDR3, likely reflecting a read error. V gene TRBV16 combines with J gene TRBJ1-1, with D tentatively TRBD1 (6 bases). Between the trimmed V and J ends, which lost 4 bases and 2 bases, there was a span of 11 bases. The germline gives CDR1 KGHSY, CDR2 FQNENV. The CDR3 sequence is 14 residues long. The CDR3 protein is CASSRWTVNTEAFL. The CDR3 DNA reads TGTGCCAGCAGCCGCTGGACAGTTAACACTGAAGCTTTCCTT.

This clonotype was detected only a few times. V gene TRBV21-1 combines with J gene TRBJ2-7; the table's D call of TRBD1 was not tested on the DNA. TRBV21-1 is an annotated pseudogene. The CDR3 runs to 13 residues. CDR3 DNA sequence: TGTGCCAGCCTCTTTCCCCGGGTGGACGAGCAGTACTTC. This codes for CASLFPRVDEQYF.

This clonotype appeared many times. The chain joins TRBV29-1 to TRBJ2-3, with 9 positions matching TRBD1. Per the germline V gene, CDR1 is SQVTM and CDR2 is ANQGSEA. J lost 3 bases, V lost 7 bases, and 5 bases had no gene match. The CDR3 is 13 residues long. The CDR3 is CSGGQGLTDTQYF. CDR3 in DNA: TGCAGCGGGGGACAGGGTTTGACAGATACGCAGTATTTT.

This clonotype was picked up many times. This rearrangement joins TRBV12-3 or TRBV12-4 to TRBJ1-2; no firm D call. The germline V and J ends were trimmed by 4 bases and 14 bases, with 20 bases remaining between them. The CDR3 runs 13 residues. The CDR3 nucleotides are TGTGCCAGCAGTTCCAACATCCTCGGCCACGGGACCTTC. Encoded protein: CASSSNILGHGTF.

This clonotype has a count of ten or more. CDR3 loop: CASSQGASYEQYF. The CDR3 DNA follows: TGTGCCAGCAGCCAGGGGGCCTCCTACGAGCAGTACTTC. The rearrangement joins TRBV3-1 to TRBJ2-7; maybe TRBD1 (6 bases). Germline loops: CDR1 LGHDT, CDR2 YNNKEL (reference sequence). The CDR3 runs to 13 residues. The germline V and J ends were trimmed by 3 bases and 0 bases, with 6 bases remaining between them.

This clonotype appeared a few times. The rearrangement uses TRBV20-1 and TRBJ2-3; a possible D gene is TRBD2 (7 bases). The CDR3 totals 15 residues. Trimming cost V 6 bases and J 2 bases, with 18 bases left between them. The germline V gene encodes CDR1 DFQATT and CDR2 SNEGSKA (reference sequence). This chain's CDR3 is CSAMMGGANTDTQYF. Here the CDR3 DNA reads TGCAGTGCCATGATGGGGGGGGCCAACACAGATACGCAGTATTTT.

In this sample, this clonotype turned up many times. This sequence joins TRBV2 and TRBJ2-5; D tentatively fits TRBD1 or TRBD2 (5 bases each). CDR3 length: 14 residues. V was shortened by 7 bases and J by 2 bases, with 14 bases between the two germline ends. Germline values: CDR1 SNHLY, CDR2 FYNNEI. This CDR3 reads CASKGTRDQETQYF. CDR3 sequence (DNA): TGTGCCAGCAAAGGGACCAGGGATCAAGAGACCCAGTACTTC.

This clonotype showed up many times. This chain links TRBV29-1 with TRBJ2-1, with D maybe TRBD2 (6 bases). V was pared by 5 bases and J by 4 bases, with 15 bases between. This CDR3 contains 14 residues. Germline V lookup: CDR1 SQVTM, CDR2 ANQGSEA. The CDR3 coding sequence is TGCAGCGTTCGGAGGGACCGAGAATACAATGAGCAGTTCTTC. This codes for CSVRRDREYNEQFF.

This clonotype showed up just a few times. This chain connects TRBV5-4 to TRBJ2-3, with 8 bases fitting TRBD1. V lost 4 bases, J lost 5 bases, and 6 bases stayed unmatched. The CDR3 covers 14 residues. Germline V CDR1 and CDR2: SGHNT, YYREEE (reference sequence). Here the CDR3 reads CASSGQGSRDTQYF. The CDR3 nucleotides are TGTGCCAGCAGCGGACAGGGATCTCGAGATACGCAGTATTTT.

This clonotype was counted a few times. V and J are TRBV6-1 and TRBJ1-5; D is unresolved. CDR3 length equals 17 residues. Germline V CDR1 and CDR2: MNHNS, SASEGT. Trimming took off 2 bases at V and 1 base at J, with 15 bases between the two ends. CDR3 in amino acids: CASSEFSAVWSNQPQHF. DNA of the CDR3: TGTGCCAGCAGTGAATTCTCGGCGGTCTGGAGCAATCAGCCCCAGCATTTT.

This chain connects TRBV15 to TRBJ1-1, with TRBD1 as a possible D gene (5 bases). Germline values: CDR1 LNHNV, CDR2 YYDKDF (reference sequence). Trimming shortened V by 3 bases and J by 5 bases, and 13 bases separated the two germline ends. The CDR3 is 14 amino acids. CDR3 DNA sequence: TGTGCCACCAGCAGGGGCTTCGGGACGACTGAAGCTTTCTTT. It specifies CATSRGFGTTEAFF.

The chain recombines TRBV10-1 with TRBJ1-6, with a weak D call TRBD1 (5 bases). The germline V gene has CDR1 WNHNN and CDR2 SYGVQD (reference sequence). The CDR3 spans 13 residues. Trimming left V 0 bases short and J 11 bases short, with 8 bases between. The chain's CDR3 is CASSESRGTPLHF. The CDR3 nucleotides read TGCGCCAGCAGTGAGTCGCGGGGCACACCCCTCCACTTT.

CDR3 in amino acids: CASSLSRALGQFF. In DNA, the CDR3 is TGCGCCAGCAGCTTGTCGCGGGCCCTCGGGCAGTTCTTC. J is TRBJ2-1 and V is TRBV5-1; TRBD2 might be the D (5 bases). CDR1 and CDR2 from the germline V gene are SGHRS and YFSETQ. CDR3 length equals 13 residues. V lost 1 base, J lost 12 bases, and 14 bases lay in between. Based on the CDR3 plus reference TRBV5-1 and TRBJ2-1, the full variable domain is KAGVTQTPRYLIKTRGQQVTLSCSPISGHRSVSWYQQTPGQGLQFLFEYFSETQRNKGNFPGRFSGRQFSNSRSEMNVSTLELGDSALYLCASSLSRALGQFFGPGTRLTVL.